This T cell receptor (beta chain) was sequenced for a study of OX40 agonist ivuxolimab in advanced cancers. V dropped 2 bases and J dropped 0 bases, with 8 bases sitting between them. Germline CDR1 is SGHNT and CDR2 is YENEEA. The CDR3 has 15 residues. Assay used: immunoSEQ multiplex PCR; TCRdb lists only in-frame clones, some missing. The sample lists approximately 59,000 clones, 84% occurring once. This receptor was identified in an adult with an advanced solid tumor such as melanoma, head and neck, liver or kidney cancer. This sample comprised CD4+ or CD8+ T cells sorted from blood, obtained in a trial of the OX40 agonist ivuxolimab. V and J are TRBV11-3 and TRBJ1-5; D remains unclear. This CDR3 reads CASSLSGYSNQPQHF. In DNA form, the CDR3 reads TGTGCCAGCAGCTTATCGGGATATAGCAATCAGCCCCAGCATTTT. Drawing the rest from reference TRBV11-3 and TRBJ1-5, the complete variable domain is EAGVVQSPRYKIIEKKQPVAFWCNPISGHNTLYWYLQNLGQGPELLIRYENEEAVDDSQLPKDRFSAERLKGVDSTLKIQPAELGDSAVYLCASSLSGYSNQPQHFGDGTRLSIL.